This T cell receptor beta chain was observed in a study of blood T cell repertoires in COVID-19. Study details: Specimens from acute and convalescent COVID-19 originated in the United States, Italy and Spain. Sources were T cells, B-cell-depleted T cells, or PBMCs; the material itself was cDNA or gDNA.

As processed by the authors: Scientists estimated how many nucleated cells there were by amplifying reference gene primers. TCRdb keeps only in-frame clones here, not all; method: immunoSEQ multiplex PCR. The V and J calls and the clone size are those of that table, but D and trimming were determined from the DNA. The table includes 470,000 or so clones, around 85% detected once. This clone appeared a single time. The TCR comes from a human donor in a cohort sampled during active COVID-19. Material for sequencing was peripheral blood.

The CDR3 region is CASSLPGANYGYTF. The CDR3 DNA reads as TGTGCCAGCAGCTTACCCGGAGCTAACTATGGCTACACCTTC. This chain connects TRBV7-8 to TRBJ1-2, with D uncertain. Germline values: CDR1 SGHVS, CDR2 FQNEAQ. Trimming shortened V by 2 bases and J by 0 bases, and 7 bases separated the two germline ends. The CDR3 length is 14 residues.